There are many counts of the clone carrying this TCR beta chain. Its antigen remains unidentified. The sample belongs to a study of T cells in Graves' hyperthyroidism and ophthalmopathy. RNA transcripts served as the template for amplifying TCR beta CDR3 regions. The TCR CDR3 first-round RT-PCR relied on the HTBI primer set. TCRdb re-derived calls from the multiplex PCR reads in MiXCR, one entry per CDR3 protein. The table includes under 750,000 distinct CDR3 sequences, 18% detected once. Whole-study findings and limits: Ophthalmopathy was model-predicted a median approximately six months pre-onset. Blood also held most thyroid clonotypes expanded beyond 0.001.

The CDR3 runs 16 residues. Germline CDR1 and CDR2: SGHAT and FQNNGV. The germline V and J ends were trimmed by 5 bases and 0 bases, with 16 bases remaining between them. The chain recombines TRBV11-2 with TRBJ2-5; perhaps TRBD1 as D (6 bases). The sequenced sample consisted of blood. The sequence was obtained from a woman in her fifties or sixties with Graves' hyperthyroidism that later progressed to Graves' ophthalmopathy. CDR3 loop: CASSPYRADYQETQYF. For the CDR3, the DNA is TGTGCCAGCAGCCCATACAGGGCGGATTACCAAGAGACCCAGTACTTC.